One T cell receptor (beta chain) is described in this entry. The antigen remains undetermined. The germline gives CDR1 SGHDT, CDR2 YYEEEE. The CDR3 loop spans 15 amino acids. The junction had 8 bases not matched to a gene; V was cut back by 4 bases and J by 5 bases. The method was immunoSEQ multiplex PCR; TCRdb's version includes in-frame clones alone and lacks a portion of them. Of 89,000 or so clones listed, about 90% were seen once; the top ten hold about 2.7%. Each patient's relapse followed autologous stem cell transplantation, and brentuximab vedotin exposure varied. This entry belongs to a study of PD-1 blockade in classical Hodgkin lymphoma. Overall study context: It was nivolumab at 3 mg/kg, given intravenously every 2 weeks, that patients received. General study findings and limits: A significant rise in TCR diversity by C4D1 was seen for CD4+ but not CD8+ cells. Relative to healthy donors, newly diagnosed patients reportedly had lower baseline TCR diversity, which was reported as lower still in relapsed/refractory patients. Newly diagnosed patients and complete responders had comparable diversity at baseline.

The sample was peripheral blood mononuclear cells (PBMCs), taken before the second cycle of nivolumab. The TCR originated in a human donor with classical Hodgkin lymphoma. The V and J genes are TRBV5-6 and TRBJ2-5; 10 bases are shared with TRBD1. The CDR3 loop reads CASSAGQGLLETQYF. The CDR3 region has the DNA TGTGCCAGCAGCGCGGGACAGGGGCTGTTGGAGACCCAGTACTTC.